This paragraph covers one T cell receptor beta chain sequence. These data originate in a study of cytomegalovirus exposure and HLA in healthy donors. The primer mix had 60 Vbeta and 13 Jbeta primers. Assay: immunoSEQ multiplex PCR; the TCRdb copy retains only in-frame clones and omits some. Of around 36,000 clones in the sample, around 81% were seen once. This CDR3 contains 15 residues. Germline values: CDR1 SGHTA, CDR2 FQGNSA. J was trimmed by 4 bases and V by 4 bases; bases with no gene match: 4. This TCR came from a woman aged 40 to 50 in good health and CMV-seronegative. The chain joins TRBV7-2 to TRBJ1-2; TRBD1 aligns across 12 bases. Specimen: PBMCs. In DNA, the CDR3 is TGTGCCAGCAGCTGGGACAGGGGGCTTAGCTATGGCTACACCTTC. Amino acid sequence: CASSWDRGLSYGYTF.